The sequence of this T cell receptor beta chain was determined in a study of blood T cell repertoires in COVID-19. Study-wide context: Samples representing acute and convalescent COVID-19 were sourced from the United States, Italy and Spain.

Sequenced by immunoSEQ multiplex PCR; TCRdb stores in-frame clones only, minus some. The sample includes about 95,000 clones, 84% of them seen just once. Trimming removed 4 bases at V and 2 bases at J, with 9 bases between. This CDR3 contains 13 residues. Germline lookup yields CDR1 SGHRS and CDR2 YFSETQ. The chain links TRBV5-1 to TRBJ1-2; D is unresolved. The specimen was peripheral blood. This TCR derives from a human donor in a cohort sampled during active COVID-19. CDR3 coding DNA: TGCGCCAGCAGCGAGAATTCGAACTATGGCTACACCTTC. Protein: CASSENSNYGYTF.